The rows below give T cell receptor beta chains drawn from one sample of a study of blood T cell repertoires in COVID-19. Assay used: immunoSEQ multiplex PCR; TCRdb lists only in-frame clones, some missing. The sample has about 140,000 clones, about three quarters seen once. The sample was PBMCs or T cells enriched from blood (not recorded which). The receptors originated from a woman aged 50 to 65 who had recovered from COVID-19. The conserved cysteine and the conserved F or W are not part of the CDR3 here. Each record gives: J gene, V gene, CDR3 protein.

J gene: TRBJ1-4
V gene: TRBV18
CDR3 protein: ASSFAGTNEKLF

J gene: TRBJ2-7
V gene: TRBV30
CDR3 protein: AWSGELKEQY

J gene: TRBJ1-2
V gene: TRBV29-1
CDR3 protein: SSRGQYGYT

J gene: TRBJ2-7
V gene: TRBV7-8
CDR3 protein: ASSSIALLSYEQY

J gene: TRBJ1-5
V gene: TRBV10-3
CDR3 protein: AISEQGGNQPQH

J gene: TRBJ2-7
V gene: TRBV2
CDR3 protein: ASRDLRQEQY

J gene: TRBJ1-1
V gene: TRBV19
CDR3 protein: ASSPQGGGTEAF

J gene: TRBJ2-7
V gene: TRBV11-1
CDR3 protein: ASSLGRLSEQY

J gene: TRBJ2-3
V gene: TRBV11-3
CDR3 protein: ASSIAGSRTDTQY

J gene: TRBJ1-4
V gene: TRBV19
CDR3 protein: ASSPPGQVVEKLF

J gene: TRBJ1-3
V gene: TRBV3-1/TRBV3-2
CDR3 protein: ASSQDQTGGNTIY

J gene: TRBJ2-7
V gene: TRBV3-1/TRBV3-2
CDR3 protein: ASSRNAASASYEQY

J gene: TRBJ1-4
V gene: TRBV13
CDR3 protein: ASSPDRRGKKLF

J gene: TRBJ1-2
V gene: TRBV9
CDR3 protein: ASSLPTGETLDGYT

J gene: TRBJ2-3
V gene: TRBV29-1
CDR3 protein: SVESGGGTDTQY

J gene: TRBJ2-3
V gene: TRBV6-2/TRBV6-3
CDR3 protein: ASSYSGERELGTDTQY

J gene: TRBJ1-5
V gene: TRBV6-2/TRBV6-3
CDR3 protein: ASSYPRTGGIQPQH

J gene: TRBJ2-1
V gene: TRBV19
CDR3 protein: ASTGGFYNEQF

J gene: TRBJ2-7
V gene: TRBV28
CDR3 protein: ASSPVVRGEQY

J gene: TRBJ2-7
V gene: TRBV21-1
CDR3 protein: ASSKVWARSYEQY

J gene: TRBJ2-7
V gene: TRBV28
CDR3 protein: ASSLGGRSSYEQY

J gene: TRBJ1-1
V gene: TRBV14
CDR3 protein: ASSQGRGTAHEAF

J gene: TRBJ2-2
V gene: TRBV6-6
CDR3 protein: ASSSQGTGELF

J gene: TRBJ2-6
V gene: TRBV27
CDR3 protein: ASTSRGSGANVLT

J gene: TRBJ1-5
V gene: TRBV19
CDR3 protein: ASRDQGYSNQPQH

J gene: TRBJ2-1
V gene: TRBV5-4
CDR3 protein: ASSLGGASKGNEQF

J gene: TRBJ2-1
V gene: TRBV27
CDR3 protein: ASRAQRLAVRYEQF

J gene: TRBJ1-6
V gene: TRBV9
CDR3 protein: ASSVGLDSPLH

J gene: TRBJ2-5
V gene: TRBV11-3
CDR3 protein: ASSLGGTGMGETQY

J gene: TRBJ2-7
V gene: TRBV5-1
CDR3 protein: ALGGEDYEQY

J gene: TRBJ1-4
V gene: TRBV27
CDR3 protein: ASRGTAEKLF

J gene: TRBJ1-3
V gene: TRBV2
CDR3 protein: ASSDRGGGNTIY

J gene: TRBJ2-7
V gene: TRBV7-9
CDR3 protein: ASTRGAYEQY

J gene: TRBJ1-1
V gene: TRBV21-1
CDR3 protein: ASSKSARGSTEAF

J gene: TRBJ1-1
V gene: TRBV28
CDR3 protein: ASSLFGATEAF

J gene: TRBJ1-5
V gene: TRBV4-2
CDR3 protein: ASSQDRTGGNSNQPQH

J gene: TRBJ1-3
V gene: TRBV9
CDR3 protein: ASSVDLFSGNTIY

J gene: TRBJ1-1
V gene: TRBV6-2/TRBV6-3
CDR3 protein: ASSRLGRVNTEAF

J gene: TRBJ1-2
V gene: TRBV19
CDR3 protein: ASSIGGAYGYT

J gene: TRBJ1-2
V gene: TRBV4-1
CDR3 protein: ASNPTGGQSLGYT

J gene: TRBJ2-7
V gene: TRBV6-5
CDR3 protein: ASSYGPGLAYEQY

J gene: TRBJ2-7
V gene: TRBV6-5
CDR3 protein: ASRDSSYEQY

J gene: TRBJ1-5
V gene: TRBV10-2
CDR3 protein: ASSETGPNQPQH

J gene: TRBJ1-3
V gene: TRBV9
CDR3 protein: ASSVEDRFSGNTIY

J gene: TRBJ2-3
V gene: TRBV18
CDR3 protein: ASSSLLADTQY

J gene: TRBJ1-3
V gene: TRBV6-5
CDR3 protein: ASSAGGSSGNTIY